This TCR beta chain was sequenced during a study of T cell responses to AZD1222 COVID-19 vaccine. V lost 1 base and J lost 4, with 13 bases in between. Germline CDR1 and CDR2: LNHDA and SQIVND (reference sequence). The CDR3 loop spans 15 amino acids. Here immunoSEQ multiplex PCR was the method, and the copy in TCRdb shows in-frame clones only, minus some. The repertoire holds over 150,000 clones, about nine tenths seen once, with approximately 3% in the top ten. Remarks on this clone: Its target is not known.

General study results and limits: Spike-specific TCR repertoires showed rising breadth and depth after two AZD1222 doses. Among the donors, most were white British and more were female, and clonal diversity was possibly underestimated.

The chain links TRBV19 to TRBJ1-1; D is uncertain. The sequence came from an adult in good health. Sequenced here: peripheral blood, sampled on day 0 of AZD1222 vaccination. In nucleotides, the CDR3 is TGTGCCAGTAGTATAGGCGACATATGGACCACTGAAGCTTTCTTT. Translating gives CASSIGDIWTTEAFF.